The T cell receptor beta chain described here comes from a study of CD8 T cells in Susac syndrome. Study at large: Sequencing included Susac syndrome patients, about six of them with active disease and roughly eight in remission. Patients with Susac syndrome were therapy-naive, on corticosteroids, or on intravenous immunoglobulin alone at blood draw.

This CDR3 contains 17 residues. Germline V gives CDR1 LNHNV, CDR2 YYDKDF (reference sequence). With V trimmed by 0 bases and J by 5 bases, 9 bases remained unmatched. An input of roughly 0.5 to 1 ug of RNA was subjected to reverse transcription using random hexamers. The authors amplified TCR beta CDR3 across 54 Vbeta and 13 Jbeta using immunoSEQ multiplex PCR. From the immunoSEQ multiplex PCR reads, TCRdb called clonotypes with MiXCR, one entry per CDR3 protein. The sample contains some 200,000 distinct CDR3 sequences, around 95% of which appear only once. For this clonotype: Its antigen remains unknown.

Study-wide results and caveats: The CD4+ T cell repertoires that were profiled in Susac syndrome showed no clonal expansion.

The TCR originated in a human donor with Susac syndrome. Sequenced input: CD4+ T cells from PBMCs. V is TRBV15 and J is TRBJ2-5; TRBD2 matches at 10 bases. The CDR3 nucleotides are TGTGCCACCAGCAGAGATAGGTTCGGTAGCGGGGGGGAGACCCAGTACTTC. This codes for CATSRDRFGSGGETQYF.